Below, one T cell receptor beta chain is given with its context. Its matching antigen is unknown. V lost 1 base and J lost 2; bases outside the gene matches: 2. The CDR3 is 15 amino acids. Germline loops: CDR1 SGHKS, CDR2 YYEKEE (reference sequence). This entry comes from a study of cytomegalovirus exposure and HLA in healthy donors. For the study at large: The 110 or so validation repertoires were produced on the same platform as the 550 to 750 repertoires of the first cohort. This was reported in a later analysis.

Findings and caveats of the study: Subsequent analysis of the 110 or so validation repertoires found a tendency for first-cohort TCR clusters to co-occur. Some TCR beta chains (more than 150 of them) were listed as cytomegalovirus-associated.

TCRdb keeps only in-frame clones here, not all; method: immunoSEQ multiplex PCR. The table shows 150,000 to 200,000 clones, with around 92% occurring only once. What was sequenced was PBMCs. This clonotype was sampled from a woman in her late teens or twenties in good health and CMV-seropositive. This chain links TRBV5-5 with TRBJ1-2; 10 bases are shared with TRBD1. The CDR3 nucleotides are TGTGCCAGCAGCTTGATGGGACAGGGGAACTATGGCTACACCTTC. Its translation: CASSLMGQGNYGYTF.